The 19 T cell receptor beta chains below all came from one sample that was sequenced in a study of blood T cells in healthy people across ages. Primers used in a second PCR of about 6 to 12 cycles were a sample-barcoded 5' primer and a J-beta primer mix. TCRdb fed the 5' RACE reads into MiXCR, producing one record per CDR3 protein. This sample has over a million distinct CDR3 sequences; around 43% occur once, and the top ten carry over 15%. Sequences were obtained from blood. These receptors were collected from a woman in her fifties or sixties in good health.

This clonotype turned up a few times. This chain joins TRBV27 and TRBJ2-2; tentatively, D is TRBD2 (5 bases). This CDR3 has 14 amino acids. V dropped 3 bases and J dropped 7 bases, with 12 bases sitting between them. Germline loops: CDR1 MNHEY, CDR2 SMNVEV (reference sequence). CDR3 in amino acids: CASSFGLAGGELFF. The CDR3 DNA reads TGTGCCAGCAGTTTCGGGCTAGCAGGCGGGGAGCTGTTTTTT.

The chain has TRBV3-1 and TRBJ1-6; D is unresolved. The CDR3 loop spans 13 amino acids. Germline assignment: CDR1 LGHDT and CDR2 YNNKEL (reference sequence). Trimming took off 2 bases at V and 7 bases at J, with 6 bases between the two ends. CDR3 protein: CASSQLGNSPLHF. The CDR3 DNA follows: TGTGCCAGCAGCCAATTAGGGAATTCACCCCTCCACTTT.

J is TRBJ2-4 and V is TRBV21-1; the table's D call of TRBD1 was not tested on the DNA. TRBV21-1 has pseudogene status. This CDR3 contains 20 residues. The CDR3 spells CASTGDGVFVVGVAKNIQYF. The CDR3 DNA is TGTGCCAGCACCGGGGACGGGGTGTTTGTTGTAGGTGTAGCCAAAAACATTCAGTACTTC.

The chain is built from TRBV15 and TRBJ2-3; the D gene is possibly TRBD2 (5 bases). Germline V lookup: CDR1 LNHNV, CDR2 YYDKDF (reference sequence). The CDR3 has 15 amino acids. V was trimmed by 3 bases and J by 1 base, leaving 11 bases between them. As DNA, the CDR3 is TGTGCCACCAGCAGGGGAGAGGGAGGCACAGATACGCAGTATTTT. This codes for CATSRGEGGTDTQYF.

The CDR3 spells CASSEAGVPYEQYF. CDR3 sequence (DNA): TGTGCCAGCAGTGAAGCGGGCGTTCCCTACGAGCAGTACTTC. The V and J genes are TRBV2 and TRBJ2-7; D is unresolved. CDR1 and CDR2 from the germline V gene are SNHLY and FYNNEI. CDR3 length: 14 amino acids. Trimming left V 0 bases short and J 2 bases short, with 8 bases between.

J is TRBJ2-7 and V is TRBV28; D remains unclear. Trimming took off 4 bases at V and 2 bases at J, with 9 bases between the two ends. Germline values: CDR1 MDHEN, CDR2 SYDVKM. CDR3 size: 13 residues. The CDR3 sequence: CASSSVNPYEQYF. In DNA, the CDR3 is TGTGCCAGCAGTTCAGTGAACCCCTACGAGCAGTACTTC.

In DNA, the CDR3 is TGTGCCATCACCCAACGCAGGGAGGGCGACGGGGATGAGCAGTACTTC. Translated, it gives CAITQRREGDGDEQYF. V and J are TRBV10-3 and TRBJ2-5; 7 nucleotides align to TRBD2. Germline V gene lookup returns CDR1 ENHRY and CDR2 SYGVKD. V gave up 7 bases and J gave up 11 bases; unmatched junction bases: 22. This CDR3 has 16 amino acids.

This rearrangement joins TRBV20-1 to TRBJ2-5; 7 bases map to TRBD1. The CDR3 runs 13 residues. V gave up 4 bases and J gave up 5 bases; unmatched junction bases: 7. Looked up from germline, CDR1 is DFQATT and CDR2 is SNEGSKA (reference sequence). CDR3 in amino acids: CSAIQGKGETQYF. The CDR3, as DNA: TGCAGTGCTATACAGGGGAAAGGGGAGACCCAGTACTTC.

This clonotype occurred many times. This sequence joins TRBV20-1 and TRBJ2-7, with 10 positions matching TRBD1. The CDR3 runs 13 residues. V lost 4 bases to trimming and J lost 5 bases; unmatched junction nucleotides: 5. Looked up from germline, CDR1 is DFQATT and CDR2 is SNEGSKA (reference sequence). CDR3 in amino acids: CSAIGTGENEQYF. The CDR3, as DNA: TGCAGTGCTATTGGGACAGGGGAGAACGAGCAGTACTTC.

The chain recombines TRBV13 with TRBJ2-5; 8 positions agree with TRBD2. The length of the CDR3 is 16 residues. The germline CDR1 and CDR2 sequences are PRHDT and FYEKMQ (reference sequence). The trim removed 4 bases at V and 11 bases at J, leaving 18 bases unmatched. The CDR3 nucleotides read TGTGCCAGCAGCTCAGAAAGCGGGAGTAGAAGAGGTGAGCAGTACTTC. Amino acids: CASSSESGSRRGEQYF. Filled out from reference TRBV13 and TRBJ2-5, the complete variable domain reads AAGVIQSPRHLIKEKRETATLKCYPIPRHDTVYWYQQGPGQDPQFLISFYEKMQSDKGSIPDRFSAQQFSDYHSELNMSSLELGDSALYFCASSSESGSRRGEQYFGPGTRLLVL.

This sequence joins TRBV2 and TRBJ2-3, with TRBD1 identical over 10 bases. CDR1 is SNHLY, CDR2 FYNNEI, per germline. The V and J ends lost 8 bases and 4 bases, in that order; junction bases with no gene match: 9. The CDR3 spans 15 residues. CDR3 loop: CASDLDRGLADTQYF. CDR3 in DNA: TGTGCCAGCGACCTCGACAGGGGGCTGGCAGATACGCAGTATTTT.

The CDR3 loop is CASSLATTGTGGKIGQFF. CDR3 nucleotide sequence: TGCGCCAGCAGCTTGGCTACAACCGGGACAGGGGGCAAGATTGGGCAGTTCTTC. The chain uses TRBV5-1 and TRBJ2-1, with 12 nucleotides matching TRBD1. This CDR3 is built from 18 residues. Germline lookup yields CDR1 SGHRS and CDR2 YFSETQ. After removal of 0 bases from V and 12 bases from J, the junction contained 16 bases not matched to a gene.

The chain links TRBV6-5 to TRBJ2-7; 10 bases map to TRBD1. Per the germline V gene, CDR1 is MNHEY and CDR2 is SVGAGI. Losses at the gene ends were 11 bases for V and 0 bases for J; bases not matched to a gene: 10. This CDR3 comprises 15 residues. CDR3 bases: TGTGCCGGCCGGTCCTGGACAGGGGGCTCCTACGAGCAGTACTTC. Protein: CAGRSWTGGSYEQYF.

This clonotype was counted a few times. The chain couples TRBV6-6 to TRBJ2-7, with a weak D call TRBD1 (5 bases). Trimming took 0 bases from V and 2 from J, leaving 5 bases between them. The germline V gene has CDR1 MNHNY and CDR2 SVGAGI (reference sequence). The CDR3 is 13 amino acids. As DNA, the CDR3 is TGTGCCAGCAGTTACTCGACAGCCTACGAGCAGTACTTC. Its translation: CASSYSTAYEQYF.

The sample holds a few counts of this clonotype. This rearrangement joins TRBV27 to TRBJ2-3; 12 bases map to TRBD2. The CDR3 is 16 amino acids. Germline CDR1 reads MNHEY; CDR2 reads SMNVEV (reference sequence). The V gene end was trimmed by 4 bases and the J gene end by 6 bases; junction bases not matched to a gene: 8. The DNA of the CDR3 is TGTGCCAGCAGTTCCGGACTAGCGGGGATACGGGATACGCAGTATTTT. Translated: CASSSGLAGIRDTQYF.

In its sample, this clonotype was seen a few times. The CDR3 reads CASSPITSRRTDTQYF. In DNA, the CDR3 is TGTGCCAGCAGTCCCATTACTAGCCGTCGCACAGATACGCAGTATTTT. The chain is built from TRBV7-2 and TRBJ2-3; possible D gene TRBD2, 6 bases. This CDR3 has 16 amino acids. Between the trimmed V and J ends, which lost 6 bases and 1 base, there was a span of 17 bases. Germline loops: CDR1 SGHTA, CDR2 FQGNSA.

This chain connects TRBV12-2 to TRBJ2-4; the table's TRBD2 call for D was not verified on the DNA. TRBV12-2 is a listed pseudogene. The CDR3 is made up of 13 amino acids. The CDR3 loop is CASRRLATARQYF. The CDR3, as DNA: TGTGCAAGTCGCCGACTAGCGACGGCTCGTCAGTACTTC.

The V call is TRBV2, the J call TRBJ2-5; 9 bases line up with TRBD2. The CDR3 length is 17 residues. CDR1 is SNHLY and CDR2 is FYNNEI in the germline V gene. V lost 6 bases to trimming and J lost 11 bases; unmatched junction nucleotides: 22. CDR3 in amino acids: CASRGGYSGRGYNEQYF. In DNA, the CDR3 is TGTGCCAGCAGGGGAGGATATAGCGGGAGAGGTTACAATGAGCAGTACTTC.

Only a few counts were recorded for this clonotype. The rearrangement links TRBV7-2 to TRBJ2-1; TRBD1 agrees at 8 bases. CDR1 is SGHTA, CDR2 FQGNSA, per germline. The length of the CDR3 is 15 residues. V lost 7 bases, J lost 3 bases, and 8 bases stayed unmatched. The CDR3 bases are TGTGCCAGCAAGAGACAGGGGAACCACTACAATGAGCAGTTCTTC. Translation: CASKRQGNHYNEQFF.